The 3 T cell receptor beta chains presented below share a single source sample, sequenced in a study of T cells after yellow fever vaccination. One entry per CDR3 protein, called by TCRdb with MiXCR from the 5' RACE reads. The table records about 120,000 distinct CDR3 sequences, 8.4% of them present only once. Sample: CD8+ T cells sorted from PBMCs, taken 45 days after the yellow fever booster vaccination. The receptors derive from a man aged 25-40 years who received the YFV17D yellow fever vaccine.

The chain recombines TRBV10-2 with TRBJ2-3; D not resolved. The CDR3 spans 15 residues. V was clipped by 4 bases and J by 0 bases, with 11 bases between them. CDR1 is WSHSY and CDR2 is SAAADI in the germline V gene. The chain's CDR3 is CASSVGMTSTDTQYF. CDR3 DNA: TGCGCCAGCAGTGTAGGGATGACTAGCACAGATACGCAGTATTTT.

There are a few counts of this clonotype. The chain has TRBV2 and TRBJ2-7, with D perhaps given as TRBD1 or TRBD2 (6 bases each). CDR3 length: 12 amino acids. The germline V and J ends were trimmed by 6 bases and 3 bases, with 9 bases remaining between them. The V gene's germline CDR1 is SNHLY and CDR2 FYNNEI. CDR3 nucleotides: TGTGCCAGCAGACAGGGACTCTACGAGCAGTACTTC. It translates to CASRQGLYEQYF.

The rearrangement joins TRBV3-1 to TRBJ2-7, with 11 bases lining up with TRBD2. The germline gives CDR1 LGHDT, CDR2 YNNKEL (reference sequence). V gave up 3 bases and J gave up 4 bases; unmatched junction bases: 8. This CDR3 has 16 amino acids. CDR3: CASSHLGLAARYEQYF. The CDR3 DNA reads as TGTGCCAGCAGCCACTTGGGACTAGCGGCCCGGTACGAGCAGTACTTC.